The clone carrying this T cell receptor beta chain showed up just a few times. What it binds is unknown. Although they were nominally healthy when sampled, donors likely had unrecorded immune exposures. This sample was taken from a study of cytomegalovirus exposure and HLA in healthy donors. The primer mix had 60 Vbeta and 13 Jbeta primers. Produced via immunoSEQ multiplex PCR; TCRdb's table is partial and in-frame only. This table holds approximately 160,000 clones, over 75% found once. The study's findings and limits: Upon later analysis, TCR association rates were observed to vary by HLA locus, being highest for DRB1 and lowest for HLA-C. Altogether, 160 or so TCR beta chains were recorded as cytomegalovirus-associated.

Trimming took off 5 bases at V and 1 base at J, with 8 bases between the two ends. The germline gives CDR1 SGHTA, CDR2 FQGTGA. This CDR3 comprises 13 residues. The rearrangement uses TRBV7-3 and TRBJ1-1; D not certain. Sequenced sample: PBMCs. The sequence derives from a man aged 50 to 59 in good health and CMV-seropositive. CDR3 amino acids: CASSPSGNTEAFF. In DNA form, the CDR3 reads TGTGCCAGCAGCCCGTCCGGGAACACTGAAGCTTTCTTT.